This passage covers 26 T cell receptor beta chains from one sample sequenced in a study of T cells in Graves' hyperthyroidism and ophthalmopathy. It was RNA transcripts that yielded the amplified TCR beta CDR3 regions. During a first-round RT-PCR of the TCR CDR3, the HTBI primer set was used. TCRdb called the multiplex PCR reads again in MiXCR, with one record for every CDR3 protein. The table has around 600,000 distinct CDR3 sequences, 12% to 15% seen once. Material: blood. The origin of the receptors is a woman aged 18-30 years with Graves' ophthalmopathy.

This clonotype was counted ten times or more. The V call is TRBV12-3 or TRBV12-4, the J call TRBJ2-7, with 10 positions matching TRBD1. Trimming cost V 8 bases and J 9 bases; bases outside gene matches: 7. The CDR3 sequence is 12 residues long. This CDR3 is CASGTGATGQYF. Here the CDR3 DNA reads TGTGCCAGCGGGACAGGGGCTACGGGGCAGTACTTC.

The sample holds a few counts of this clonotype. This chain uses TRBV20-1 with TRBJ1-6, with D perhaps matching TRBD1 (6 bases). CDR3 size: 15 residues. The germline V and J ends were trimmed by 3 bases and 9 bases, with 18 bases remaining between them. Germline V gene lookup returns CDR1 DFQATT and CDR2 SNEGSKA (reference sequence). The CDR3 DNA is TGCAGTGCTAGGGCCGAAGGGGGGGTGCGTTCACCCCTCCACTTT. Its translation: CSARAEGGVRSPLHF.

This clonotype has ten or more counts. The V and J genes are TRBV3-1 and TRBJ1-5; D unclear. Trimming stripped 0 bases from V and 4 bases from J, with 10 bases between. CDR1 and CDR2 from the germline V gene are LGHDT and YNNKEL (reference sequence). CDR3 length equals 15 residues. The CDR3 is CASSQDHGSNQPQHF. Here the CDR3 DNA reads TGTGCCAGCAGCCAAGATCATGGGTCTAATCAGCCCCAGCATTTT.

This clonotype was counted many times. The genes are TRBV12-3 or TRBV12-4 and TRBJ1-1; 8 nucleotides agree with TRBD1. The CDR3 spans 15 residues. V was clipped by 5 bases and J by 3 bases; unmatched bases: 8. CDR3 sequence: CASSPWLTGDTEAFF. The DNA of the CDR3 is TGTGCCAGCAGTCCTTGGTTGACAGGGGACACTGAAGCTTTCTTT.

The genes are TRBV29-1 and TRBJ1-2; D is unclear. There are 13 residues in the CDR3. Germline V CDR1 and CDR2: SQVTM, ANQGSEA. V was cut by 4 bases and J by 7 bases, with 16 bases left in between. The chain's CDR3 is CSVAETALCGYTF. The CDR3 DNA sequence: TGCAGCGTTGCGGAAACAGCCCTCTGTGGCTACACCTTC.

This clonotype occurred many times. The junction does not match germline at one end; this may be a read error. The rearrangement uses TRBV15 and TRBJ1-1, with D uncertain. From germline, CDR1 is LNHNV and CDR2 YYDKDF (reference sequence). CDR3 length equals 14 residues. The CDR3, as DNA: TGTGCCACCAGGAGAGGGTACCTCGGTCGACGTGCTTTCTTT. Residues: CATRRGYLGRRAFF.

Ten or more counts support this clonotype. V gene TRBV11-3 combines with J gene TRBJ2-1; D is undetermined. The CDR3 has 11 amino acids. V was shortened by 5 bases and J by 7 bases, with 6 bases between the two germline ends. Germline CDR1 reads SGHNT; CDR2 reads YENEEA. The CDR3 DNA reads as TGTGCCAGCAGCCGACAAAATGAGCAGTTCTTC. Protein sequence: CASSRQNEQFF.

Ten or more counts support this clonotype. V usage is TRBV30 and J usage is TRBJ2-3, with TRBD1 as a possible D gene (5 bases). The CDR3 length is 13 residues. V gave up 0 bases and J gave up 1 base, with 5 bases separating them. CDR1 GTSNPN and CDR2 SVGIG come from the germline V gene (reference sequence). The CDR3 sequence is CAWSVRGTDTQYF. The CDR3, as DNA: TGTGCCTGGAGTGTCAGGGGCACAGATACGCAGTATTTT.

This clonotype was seen at least ten times. The rearrangement joins TRBV12-3 or TRBV12-4 to TRBJ1-4; a weak D match, TRBD1 (5 bases). The CDR3 runs to 17 residues. Trimming left V 1 base short and J 8 bases short, with 20 bases between. The CDR3 region has the DNA TGTGCCAGCAGTTTAGTAAGGACCGCAGGGAGAGGCGAAAAACTGTTTTTT. Translating gives CASSLVRTAGRGEKLFF.

This clonotype appeared many times. The rearrangement links TRBV5-1 to TRBJ2-1, with 10 nucleotides matching TRBD2. With V trimmed by 3 bases and J by 7 bases, 4 bases remained unmatched. From germline, CDR1 is SGHRS and CDR2 YFSETQ. The CDR3 contains 14 residues. This CDR3 reads CASSSSGSMNEQFF. CDR3 nucleotides: TGCGCCAGCAGCTCTAGCGGGAGTATGAATGAGCAGTTCTTC. Based on the CDR3 plus reference TRBV5-1 and TRBJ2-1, the full variable domain is KAGVTQTPRYLIKTRGQQVTLSCSPISGHRSVSWYQQTPGQGLQFLFEYFSETQRNKGNFPGRFSGRQFSNSRSEMNVSTLELGDSALYLCASSSSGSMNEQFFGPGTRLTVL.

The rearrangement links TRBV27 to TRBJ2-1; 14 bases align to TRBD2. J lost 12 bases, V lost 4 bases, and 5 bases had no gene match. The CDR3 is made up of 14 amino acids. Germline V lookup: CDR1 MNHEY, CDR2 SMNVEV (reference sequence). The CDR3 DNA follows: TGTGCCAGCAGTTATGGGACTAGCGGGAGCATGCAGTTCTTC. Encoded protein: CASSYGTSGSMQFF.

This chain's CDR3 is CASSPTQGDRGRGYTF. The CDR3 region has the DNA TGTGCCAGCTCACCAACCCAAGGGGACAGGGGCCGGGGCTACACCTTC. The rearrangement uses TRBV18 and TRBJ1-2; 10 bases match TRBD1. The CDR3 runs to 16 residues. CDR1 and CDR2 (germline): KGHSH, LQKENI. Trimming removed 2 bases from V and 8 bases from J; junction bases left unmatched: 11.

This clonotype showed up many times. The CDR3 DNA is TGCAGCGCCGTACTGACGGGAGATATGAACACTGAAGCTTTCTTT. This sequence encodes CSAVLTGDMNTEAFF. The chain recombines TRBV29-1 with TRBJ1-1; unclear D gene. V was trimmed by 7 bases and J by 0 bases, leaving 18 bases between them. The germline gives CDR1 SQVTM, CDR2 ANQGSEA. The CDR3 runs to 15 residues.

In this sample, this clonotype turned up many times. The V call is TRBV7-3, the J call TRBJ2-7, with D tentatively TRBD1 (5 bases). Germline V lookup: CDR1 SGHTA, CDR2 FQGTGA. V was pared by 2 bases and J by 1 base, with 12 bases between. CDR3 length: 15 amino acids. DNA of the CDR3: TGTGCCAGCAGCTTACAGCCGACAGTTTCCTACGAGCAGTACTTC. Translated, it gives CASSLQPTVSYEQYF.

At least ten counts were recorded for this clonotype. This chain connects TRBV29-1 to TRBJ1-5; D not resolved. The CDR3 loop spans 13 amino acids. From germline, CDR1 is SQVTM and CDR2 ANQGSEA. Trimming took 4 bases from V and 2 from J, leaving 9 bases between them. The CDR3 region is CSVVIGGNQPQHF. DNA of the CDR3: TGCAGCGTTGTGATAGGAGGCAATCAGCCCCAGCATTTT.

This clonotype was picked up many times. The V call is TRBV24-1, the J call TRBJ2-3; 9 bases match TRBD1. Losses at the gene ends were 2 bases for V and 5 bases for J; bases not matched to a gene: 4. The CDR3 contains 15 residues. Germline-derived CDR1 and CDR2 are KGHDR and SFDVKD. CDR3 coding DNA: TGTGCCACCAGTGATTGGGGACAGGGCGAAGATACGCAGTATTTT. Protein sequence: CATSDWGQGEDTQYF.

About this clonotype: A much more abundant neighbour one base away suggests this may be a read error. CDR3 loop: CASSLFLGMHNEQFF. The CDR3 DNA follows: TGTGCCAGCAGCTTATTCCTAGGGATGCACAATGAGCAGTTCTTC. The V and J genes are TRBV11-2 and TRBJ2-1, with D unclear. Trimming stripped 2 bases from V and 5 bases from J, with 13 bases between. Looked up from germline, CDR1 is SGHAT and CDR2 is FQNNGV. The CDR3 is 15 residues long.

Ten or more counts support this clonotype. This CDR3 reads CSARRRNSNQPQHF. Here the CDR3 DNA reads TGCAGTGCTAGGCGACGGAATAGCAATCAGCCCCAGCATTTT. The rearrangement uses TRBV20-1 and TRBJ1-5; D not certain. In germline, CDR1 is DFQATT, CDR2 SNEGSKA (reference sequence). With 3 bases removed from V and 0 bases from J, the gap between germline ends came to 9 bases. This CDR3 has 14 residues.

This clonotype occurred a few times. The genes are TRBV27 and TRBJ2-7, with D possibly TRBD2 on 6 matching bases. Germline V gene lookup returns CDR1 MNHEY and CDR2 SMNVEV (reference sequence). This CDR3 has 17 residues. V gave up 5 bases and J gave up 9 bases, with 29 bases separating them. Here the CDR3 reads CASSAGLRINALKWQYF. CDR3 coding DNA: TGTGCCAGCAGTGCAGGACTACGGATAAACGCCTTGAAGTGGCAGTACTTC.

V is TRBV5-5 and J is TRBJ1-4; the D gene is possibly TRBD1 (6 bases). This CDR3 contains 16 residues. The V end was cut by 0 bases, the J end by 6 bases, with 15 bases between. CDR1 is SGHKS and CDR2 is YYEKEE in the germline V gene (reference sequence). The CDR3 DNA follows: TGTGCCAGCAGCTTGGCCGGGGGACAAGGACATGAAAAACTGTTTTTT. This gives the protein CASSLAGGQGHEKLFF.

This clonotype appeared many times. CDR3 DNA: TGCAGTGCTAGAGATCCTAGCGGATTGAGGTACGAGCAGTACTTC. Residues: CSARDPSGLRYEQYF. The chain has TRBV20-1 and TRBJ2-7; 7 bases map to TRBD2. The length of the CDR3 is 15 residues. Germline V gene lookup returns CDR1 DFQATT and CDR2 SNEGSKA (reference sequence). The ends lost 0 bases at V and 4 bases at J; junction bases unmatched: 9.

This clonotype occurred many times. The chain links TRBV24-1 to TRBJ2-7; D gene ambiguous. Per germline, CDR1 KGHDR and CDR2 SFDVKD. This CDR3 has 13 residues. With 5 bases removed from V and 3 bases from J, the gap between germline ends came to 10 bases. In DNA, the CDR3 is TGTGCCACCAGTGCGAACTACCACTACGAGCAGTACTTC. It is translated as CATSANYHYEQYF.

The table lists this clonotype with a few counts. The V call is TRBV11-2, the J call TRBJ2-1; D is perhaps TRBD1 (5 bases). V lost 3 bases to trimming and J lost 5 bases, with 17 bases between them. From germline, CDR1 is SGHAT and CDR2 FQNNGV. The CDR3 has 16 residues. CDR3 amino acids: CASSFRADSGNNEQFF. The DNA of the CDR3 is TGTGCCAGCAGCTTTCGGGCAGACAGTGGCAACAATGAGCAGTTCTTC.

This clonotype has ten or more counts. The chain links TRBV7-9 to TRBJ1-1; D not resolved. Germline assignment: CDR1 SEHNR and CDR2 FQNEAQ (reference sequence). Trimming cost V 1 base and J 6 bases, with 9 bases left between them. This CDR3 spans 13 amino acids. The CDR3 protein is CASSLVGGPEAFF. Here the CDR3 DNA reads TGTGCCAGCAGCTTAGTAGGTGGGCCTGAAGCTTTCTTT.

This clonotype was counted many times. The chain couples TRBV7-2 to TRBJ1-1; no clear D. This CDR3 comprises 14 residues. Trimming pared 5 bases from V and 1 base from J, leaving 11 bases between. Germline loops: CDR1 SGHTA, CDR2 FQGNSA. Here the CDR3 reads CASSPYTGNTEAFF. CDR3 nucleotides: TGTGCCAGCAGCCCCTACACGGGGAACACTGAAGCTTTCTTT.

The chain has TRBV5-5 and TRBJ2-1; the D is unclear. The CDR3 spans 14 residues. V dropped 0 bases and J dropped 8 bases, with 12 bases sitting between them. Germline CDR1 is SGHKS and CDR2 is YYEKEE (reference sequence). CDR3 sequence: CASSLEGYSYEQFF. For the CDR3, the DNA is TGTGCCAGCAGCTTGGAAGGGTACAGCTATGAGCAGTTCTTC.